These T cell receptor beta chains were read from a single sample in a study of cytomegalovirus exposure and HLA in healthy donors. The protocol was immunoSEQ multiplex PCR, while the TCRdb copy is restricted to in-frame clones and leaves out a portion. The table records 150,000 or so clones, about three quarters of them present only once. What was sequenced was PBMCs. The receptors were sampled from a woman in her 50s in good health and CMV-seropositive. Both conserved end residues are part of each CDR3. D genes are given only for firm matches. Size values are once, few and many counts, or a class for expanded clones, and some rows have none.

>16|.|TRBD2|TRBJ2-3|TRBV7-3
CASSLTFGAGGDTQYF
TGTGCCAGCAGCTTAACGTTTGGAGCGGGAGGCGATACGCAGTATTTT
>12|.|.|TRBJ2-1|TRBV6-1
CASRQGRNEQFF
TGTGCCAGCAGGCAGGGAAGGAATGAGCAGTTCTTC
>17|.|TRBD1|TRBJ1-1|TRBV4-2
CASSQDPQGLVNTEAFF
TGTGCCAGCAGCCAAGATCCACAGGGGTTGGTGAACACTGAAGCTTTCTTT
>16|.|TRBD2|TRBJ2-2|TRBV5-1
CASKFLAGGYTGELFF
TGCGCCAGCAAGTTTCTAGCGGGGGGTTACACCGGGGAGCTGTTTTTT
>13|.|TRBD1|TRBJ2-7|TRBV28
CASTRGPRYEQYF
TGTGCCAGCACCAGGGGGCCTCGCTACGAGCAGTACTTC
>15|.|TRBD2|TRBJ2-5|TRBV7-8
CASSGTRGGQETQYF
TGTGCCAGCAGTGGGACCCGGGGGGGGCAAGAGACCCAGTACTTC
>15|.|.|TRBJ2-7|TRBV11-3
CASSLEGQPTYEQYF
TGTGCCAGCAGCTTAGAAGGACAGCCAACCTACGAGCAGTACTTC
>18|few|TRBD2|TRBJ2-1|TRBV9
CASSVDPTGGGAYNEQFF
TGTGCCAGCAGCGTAGACCCGACTGGCGGGGGGGCCTACAATGAGCAGTTCTTC
>17|.|TRBD2|TRBJ2-3|TRBV5-1
CASSLAGAGGPTDTQYF
TGCGCCAGCAGCTTGGCCGGTGCGGGAGGGCCCACAGATACGCAGTATTTT
>17|.|TRBD2|TRBJ2-7|TRBV27
CASSSSFSGRFSYEQYF
TGTGCCAGCAGTTCCTCGTTTAGCGGGAGGTTCTCCTACGAGCAGTACTTC
>12|.|.|TRBJ1-3|TRBV28
CASPGTRNTIYF
TGTGCCAGCCCAGGGACTCGAAACACCATATATTTT
>11|.|.|TRBJ2-7|TRBV11-3
CASNLDPKLYF
TGTGCCAGCAACTTAGATCCGAAGCTGTACTTC
>14|few|.|TRBJ1-2|TRBV7-3
CASSLGGGTYGYTF
TGTGCCAGCAGCTTAGGCGGGGGAACCTATGGCTACACCTTC
>14|.|.|TRBJ1-1|TRBV7-9
CASSLMTENTEAFF
TGTGCCAGCAGCTTAATGACAGAGAACACTGAAGCTTTCTTT
>16|.|.|TRBJ1-4|TRBV11-2
CASSLGAGWTNEKLFF
TGTGCCAGCAGCTTAGGGGCAGGGTGGACTAATGAAAAACTGTTTTTT
>14|.|TRBD1|TRBJ1-2|TRBV18
CASSPESGGYGYTF
TGTGCCAGCTCACCAGAGTCAGGGGGCTATGGCTACACCTTC
>12|once|.|TRBJ1-6|TRBV6-1
CASGWRNSPLHF
TGTGCCAGCGGGTGGAGGAATTCACCCCTCCACTTT
>14|.|.|TRBJ2-3|TRBV7-3
CASSSSSASDTQYF
TGTGCCAGCAGCTCATCCAGCGCCTCAGATACGCAGTATTTT
>14|.|.|TRBJ1-5|TRBV12-5
CASGLEGMTQPQHF
TGTGCTAGTGGTTTGGAGGGGATGACTCAGCCCCAGCATTTT
>14|.|.|TRBJ2-5|TRBV4-1
CASSRTVYQETQYF
TGCGCCAGCAGCCGGACAGTGTACCAAGAGACCCAGTACTTC
>15|few|.|TRBJ1-4|TRBV28
CASSLIQGLGEKLFF
TGTGCCAGCAGTTTGATTCAGGGGCTAGGGGAAAAACTGTTTTTT
>14|.|.|TRBJ1-1|TRBV5-8
CASSFVTGDTEAFF
TGTGCCAGCAGCTTTGTAACGGGGGACACTGAAGCTTTCTTT
>14|.|TRBD1|TRBJ2-5|TRBV29-1
CSGTTGTGGETQYF
TGCAGCGGGACCACCGGGACAGGCGGAGAGACCCAGTACTTC
>15|few|.|TRBJ1-1|TRBV27
CATASLQARLTEAFF
TGTGCCACCGCTTCCCTACAGGCTCGATTGACTGAAGCTTTCTTT
>15|.|.|TRBJ1-4|TRBV30
CAWSAYYSTNEKLFF
TGTGCCTGGAGTGCGTATTATTCAACTAATGAAAAACTGTTTTTT
>14|.|TRBD1|TRBJ1-1|TRBV29-1
CSVRDSRSNTEAFF
TGCAGCGTTAGGGACAGTCGATCGAACACTGAAGCTTTCTTT
>16|.|TRBD2|TRBJ2-7|TRBV4-3
CASSQGLAGTPYEQYF
TGCGCCAGCAGCCAAGGACTAGCGGGGACCCCCTACGAGCAGTACTTC
>15|.|.|TRBJ1-3|TRBV5-1
CASSLEWGPGNTIYF
TGCGCCAGCAGTCTTGAATGGGGGCCTGGAAACACCATATATTTT
>17|few|.|TRBJ2-2|TRBV7-7
CASSRKGGSGTTGELFF
TGTGCTAGCAGCCGAAAGGGAGGATCAGGGACCACCGGGGAGCTGTTTTTT
>12|.|.|TRBJ1-1|TRBV21-1
CAIQHRGPEAFF
TGTGCCATCCAACACAGGGGGCCTGAAGCTTTCTTT
>13|.|.|TRBJ1-5|TRBV21-1
CASTTRGYQPQHF
TGTGCCAGCACCACCCGGGGGTATCAGCCCCAGCATTTT
>18|.|TRBD2|TRBJ2-4|TRBV7-8
CASQGRAGGPLAKNSQYF
TGTGCCAGTCAGGGGAGAGCGGGGGGACCGCTAGCCAAAAACAGTCAGTACTTC
>13|.|.|TRBJ2-7|TRBV2
CASSQGGSYEQYF
TGTGCCAGCAGTCAGGGGGGCTCCTACGAGCAGTACTTC
>16|.|TRBD1|TRBJ2-3|TRBV9
CASSTGTAQTTDTQYF
TGTGCCAGCAGCACCGGGACAGCACAGACCACAGATACGCAGTATTTT
>15|.|.|TRBJ2-7|TRBV7-2
CASRPTSSQPGEQYF
TGTGCCAGCAGACCTACTAGTTCTCAGCCAGGCGAGCAGTACTTC
>14|.|TRBD1|TRBJ1-2|TRBV6-5
CASSRDSLEDGYTF
TGTGCCAGCAGTAGGGACAGCCTGGAAGATGGCTACACCTTC